These T cell receptor beta chains were read from a single sample in a study of T cell responses to AZD1222 COVID-19 vaccine. The protocol was immunoSEQ multiplex PCR, while the TCRdb copy is restricted to in-frame clones and leaves out a portion. The data hold approximately 140,000 clones, with around 93% observed a single time. Here the sequenced sample was peripheral blood, taken on day 0 of AZD1222 vaccination. These receptors were collected from an adult in good health. The CDR3 runs from the conserved cysteine through the conserved F or W. The D gene is left open where the match is weak. Not all rows give a size; the values are once, few, many and, for expanded clones, a class.

TRBV12-5	.	.	TRBJ2-3	TGTGCTAGTGGTTTTACGGGGGCGACAGATACGCAGTATTTT	CASGFTGATDTQYF
TRBV7-9	TRBD1	.	TRBJ1-6	TGTGCCAGCAGCTTAGGTACAGGGGGTTCACCCCTCCACTTT	CASSLGTGGSPLHF
TRBV18	.	few	TRBJ1-2	TGTGCCAGCTCACCCCTCAGAGAATATGGCTACACCTTC	CASSPLREYGYTF
TRBV9	.	.	TRBJ1-1	TGTGCCAGCAGCGTAGCCCTAGACACTGAAGCTTTCTTT	CASSVALDTEAFF
TRBV11-2	TRBD2	.	TRBJ2-3	TGTGCCAGCAGCACGCGGTGGGCTAGCGGGGGGCCCACAGATACGCAGTATTTT	CASSTRWASGGPTDTQYF
TRBV14	.	.	TRBJ2-1	TGTGCCAGCAGTCAACCCGGGGTCGGGACCGCCGCCGATGAGCAGTTCTTC	CASSQPGVGTAADEQFF
TRBV7-9	.	.	TRBJ1-1	TGTGCCAGCAGCTTAGAACCCACTGAAGCTTTCTTT	CASSLEPTEAFF
TRBV12-3/TRBV12-4	.	.	TRBJ1-1	TGTGCCAGCAGTTTTTCCACTGAAGCTTTCTTT	CASSFSTEAFF
TRBV18	TRBD1	.	TRBJ1-2	TGTGCCAGCTCCCGAGACAGGGTCTATGGCTACACCTTC	CASSRDRVYGYTF
TRBV11-1	.	.	TRBJ2-3	TGTGCCAGCAGCAACGCAGGGGATACGCAGTATTTT	CASSNAGDTQYF
TRBV6-5	.	.	TRBJ2-7	TGTGCCACCGACGTAGGCAACTTGGAGCAGTACTTC	CATDVGNLEQYF
TRBV11-2	TRBD1	.	TRBJ2-5	TGTGCCAGCAGCCCGAGGACAGGGATCGAGACCCAGTACTTC	CASSPRTGIETQYF